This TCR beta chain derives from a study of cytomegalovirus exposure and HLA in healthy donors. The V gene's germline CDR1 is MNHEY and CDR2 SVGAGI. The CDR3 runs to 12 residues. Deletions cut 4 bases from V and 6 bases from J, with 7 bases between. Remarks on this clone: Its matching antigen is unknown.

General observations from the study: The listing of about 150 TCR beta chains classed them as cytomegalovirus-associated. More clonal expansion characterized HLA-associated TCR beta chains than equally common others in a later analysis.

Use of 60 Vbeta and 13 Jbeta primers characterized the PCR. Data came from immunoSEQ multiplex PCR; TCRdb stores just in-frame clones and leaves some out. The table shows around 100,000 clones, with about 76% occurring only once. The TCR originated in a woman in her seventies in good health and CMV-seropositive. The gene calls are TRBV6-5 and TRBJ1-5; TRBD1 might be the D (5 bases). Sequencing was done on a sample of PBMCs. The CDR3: CASSSGFQPQHF. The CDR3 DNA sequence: TGTGCCAGCAGTTCAGGGTTTCAGCCCCAGCATTTT.